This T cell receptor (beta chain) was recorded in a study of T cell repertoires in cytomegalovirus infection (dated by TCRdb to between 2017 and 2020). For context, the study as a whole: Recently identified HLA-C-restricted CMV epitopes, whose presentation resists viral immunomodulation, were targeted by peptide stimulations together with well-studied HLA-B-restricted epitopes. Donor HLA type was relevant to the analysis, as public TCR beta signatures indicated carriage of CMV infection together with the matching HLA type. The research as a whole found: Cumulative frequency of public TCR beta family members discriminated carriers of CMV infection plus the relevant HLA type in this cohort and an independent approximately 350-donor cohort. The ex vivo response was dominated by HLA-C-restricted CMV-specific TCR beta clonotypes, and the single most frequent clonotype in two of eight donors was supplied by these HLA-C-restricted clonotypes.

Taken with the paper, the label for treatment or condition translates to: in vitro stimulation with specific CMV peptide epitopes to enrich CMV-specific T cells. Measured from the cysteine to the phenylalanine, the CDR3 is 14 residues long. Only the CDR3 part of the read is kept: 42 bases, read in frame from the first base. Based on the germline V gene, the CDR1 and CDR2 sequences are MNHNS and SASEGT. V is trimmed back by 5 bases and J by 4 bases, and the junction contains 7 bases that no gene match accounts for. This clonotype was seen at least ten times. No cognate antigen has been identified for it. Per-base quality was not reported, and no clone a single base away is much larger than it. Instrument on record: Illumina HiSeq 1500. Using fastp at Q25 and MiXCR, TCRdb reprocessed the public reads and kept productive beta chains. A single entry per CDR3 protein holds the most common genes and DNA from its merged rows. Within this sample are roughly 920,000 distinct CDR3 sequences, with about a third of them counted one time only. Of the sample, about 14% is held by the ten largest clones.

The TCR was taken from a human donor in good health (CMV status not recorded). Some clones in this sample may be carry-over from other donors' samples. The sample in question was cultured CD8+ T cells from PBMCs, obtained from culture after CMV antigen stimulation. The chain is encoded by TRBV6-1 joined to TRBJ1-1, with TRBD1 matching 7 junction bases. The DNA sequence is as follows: TGTGCCAGCAGTCTTGAAGGGGGCCTCACTGAAGCTTTCTTT. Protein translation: CASSLEGGLTEAFF.